This T cell receptor beta chain derives from a study of blood T cells in healthy people across ages. This CDR3 has 14 amino acids. From germline, CDR1 is PRHDT and CDR2 FYEKMQ (reference sequence). The V end lost 5 bases, the J end lost 8 bases, and 16 bases lay between the germline ends. A second PCR, run for about 6 to 11 cycles, used a sample-barcoded 5' primer plus a J-beta primer mix. Every sample gave at least 3 million paired-end reads containing CDR3. TCRdb used MiXCR to reprocess the 5' RACE reads, holding one entry per CDR3 protein. The sample includes approximately 580,000 distinct CDR3 sequences, approximately 25% of them seen just once. This clonotype was seen a handful of times. These data also formed part of another study, on T cells of mothers and their children. That report notes: Added by the second PCR's M1S primer were sample barcodes and 2-4 random nucleotides. Mothers yielded over 9.5 million CDR3 reads, children some 2.9 million each. No clone of persistent microchimeric T cells was detected.

The sequence derives from a boy aged 5-17 years in good health. Sequencing used blood. This rearrangement joins TRBV13 to TRBJ2-1; possibly TRBD2 for D (6 bases). DNA of the CDR3: TGTGCCAGCAGCCCGGGACTCTCACCGCATGAGCAGTTCTTC. This encodes CASSPGLSPHEQFF.